This TCR beta chain was profiled in a study of human T cells and chemical hapten exposure. Findings and caveats of the study: Expanded TCR counts at PT1 were positively correlated with the patch test score.

This clonotype was counted many times. The antigen remains unidentified. The library tagged individual cDNA molecules with unique molecular identifiers. In the authors' workflow: 96,000 or so TCRs per sample was the median, with a range of roughly 23,224 to 750,000. TCRdb recomputed calls from the RACE reads with MiXCR, one row per CDR3 protein. TCRdb, not the authors, supplied the V and J calls. The table has roughly 100,000 distinct CDR3 sequences, 9.6% seen once. The V gene lost 3 bases and the J gene lost 4 bases, with 16 bases spanning the gap. Germline assignment: CDR1 KGHSH and CDR2 LQKENI. CDR3 size: 16 residues. The time point is: pre-sensitization, week 0. The treatment: therapeutic diphenylcyclopropenone sensitization with weekly scalp DPC.

The genes are TRBV18 and TRBJ2-1, with D possibly being TRBD2 (7 bases). This receptor was obtained from a woman aged 40 to 50 with alopecia areata. Some clones in this sample may be carry-over from other donors' samples. The starting material was whole blood, obtained in connection with sensitization to the hapten diphenylcyclopropenone (DPC). CDR3 loop: CASSPQGGGAYNEQFF. The DNA for the CDR3 is TGTGCCAGCTCACCCCAAGGGGGGGGCGCGTACAATGAGCAGTTCTTC.